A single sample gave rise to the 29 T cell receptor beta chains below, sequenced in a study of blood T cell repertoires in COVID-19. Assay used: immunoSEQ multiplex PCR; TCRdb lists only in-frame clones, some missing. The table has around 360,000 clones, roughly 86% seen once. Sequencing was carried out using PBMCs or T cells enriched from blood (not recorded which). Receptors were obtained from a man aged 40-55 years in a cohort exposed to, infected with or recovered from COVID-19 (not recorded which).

CDR3 loop: CAWSGRQGYNSPLHF. DNA for the CDR3: TGTGCCTGGAGTGGCAGGCAGGGCTATAATTCACCCCTCCACTTT. The chain has TRBV30 and TRBJ1-6; TRBD1 might be the D (5 bases). The CDR3 covers 15 residues. The germline V gene encodes CDR1 GTSNPN and CDR2 SVGIG (reference sequence). V lost 1 base and J 3 bases, leaving 10 bases between the germline ends. Full variable domain (missing parts from reference TRBV30 and TRBJ1-6): SQTIHQWPATLVQPVGSPLSLECTVEGTSNPNLYWYRQAAGRGLQLLFYSVGIGQISSEVPQNLSASRPQDRQFILSSKKLLLSDSGFYLCAWSGRQGYNSPLHFGNGTRLTVT.

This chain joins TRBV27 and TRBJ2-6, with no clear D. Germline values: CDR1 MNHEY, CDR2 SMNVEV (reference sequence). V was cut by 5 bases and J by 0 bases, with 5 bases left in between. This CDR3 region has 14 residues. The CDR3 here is CASSINSGANVLTF. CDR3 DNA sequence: TGTGCCAGCAGTATTAACTCTGGGGCCAACGTCCTGACTTTC.

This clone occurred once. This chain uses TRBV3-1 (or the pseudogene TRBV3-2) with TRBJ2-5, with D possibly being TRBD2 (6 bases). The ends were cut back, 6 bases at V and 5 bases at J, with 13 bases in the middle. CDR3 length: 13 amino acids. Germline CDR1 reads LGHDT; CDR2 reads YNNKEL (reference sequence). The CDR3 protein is CASRTSSGETQYF. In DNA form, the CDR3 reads TGTGCCAGCAGGACTAGTTCAGGGGAGACCCAGTACTTC.

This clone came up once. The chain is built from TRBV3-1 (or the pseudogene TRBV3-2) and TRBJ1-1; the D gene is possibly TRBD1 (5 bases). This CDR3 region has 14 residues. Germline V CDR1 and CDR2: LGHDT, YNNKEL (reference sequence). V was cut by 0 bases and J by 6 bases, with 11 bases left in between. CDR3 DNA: TGTGCCAGCAGCCAAGACTCGGGGGGGGCTGAAGCTTTCTTT. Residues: CASSQDSGGAEAFF.

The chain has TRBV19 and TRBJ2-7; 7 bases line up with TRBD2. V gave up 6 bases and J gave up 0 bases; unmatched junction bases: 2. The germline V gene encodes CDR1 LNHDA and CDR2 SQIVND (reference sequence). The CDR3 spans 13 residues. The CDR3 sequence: CASRAGSSYEQYF. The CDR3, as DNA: TGTGCCAGTAGAGCGGGGTCCTCCTACGAGCAGTACTTC. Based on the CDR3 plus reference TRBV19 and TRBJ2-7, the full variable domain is DGGITQSPKYLFRKEGQNVTLSCEQNLNHDAMYWYRQDPGQGLRLIYYSQIVNDFQKGDIAEGYSVSREKKESFPLTVTSAQKNPTAFYLCASRAGSSYEQYFGPGTRLTVT.

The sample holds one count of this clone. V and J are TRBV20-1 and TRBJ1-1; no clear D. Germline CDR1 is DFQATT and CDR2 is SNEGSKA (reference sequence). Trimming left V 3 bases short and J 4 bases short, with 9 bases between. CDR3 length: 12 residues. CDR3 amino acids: CSASPIGTEAFF. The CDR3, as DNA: TGCAGTGCTAGTCCCATCGGCACTGAAGCTTTCTTT.

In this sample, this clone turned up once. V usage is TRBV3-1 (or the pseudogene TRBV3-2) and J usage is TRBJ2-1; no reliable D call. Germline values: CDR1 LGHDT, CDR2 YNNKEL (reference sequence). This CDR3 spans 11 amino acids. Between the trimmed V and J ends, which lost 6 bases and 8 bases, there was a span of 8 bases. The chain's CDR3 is CASRQADEQFF. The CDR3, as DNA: TGTGCCAGCAGGCAGGCTGATGAGCAGTTCTTC.

The CDR3 loop reads CASSLARQGTNYGYTF. The DNA of the CDR3 is TGTGCCAGCAGCTTGGCCAGACAGGGTACCAACTATGGCTACACCTTC. The chain uses TRBV5-4 and TRBJ1-2, with 7 bases fitting TRBD1. The CDR3 is made up of 16 amino acids. V was pared by 0 bases and J by 2 bases, with 7 bases of the junction left unmatched. Germline loops: CDR1 SGHNT, CDR2 YYREEE (reference sequence). Complete variable domain (other parts from reference TRBV5-4 and TRBJ1-2): ETGVTQSPTHLIKTRGQQVTLRCSSQSGHNTVSWYQQALGQGPQFIFQYYREEENGRGNFPPRFSGLQFPNYSSELNVNALELDDSALYLCASSLARQGTNYGYTFGSGTRLTVV.

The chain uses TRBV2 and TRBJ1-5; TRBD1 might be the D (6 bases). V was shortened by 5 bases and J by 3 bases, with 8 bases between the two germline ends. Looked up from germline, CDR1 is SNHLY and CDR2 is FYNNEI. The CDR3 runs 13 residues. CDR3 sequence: CASSQGINQPQHF. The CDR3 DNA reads TGTGCCAGCAGTCAGGGGATCAATCAGCCCCAGCATTTT.

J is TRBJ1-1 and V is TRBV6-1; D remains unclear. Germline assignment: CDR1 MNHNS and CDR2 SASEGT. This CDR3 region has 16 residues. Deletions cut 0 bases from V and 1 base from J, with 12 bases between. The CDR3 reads CASSEAFLQQNTEAFF. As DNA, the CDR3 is TGTGCCAGCAGTGAAGCATTTCTACAGCAGAACACTGAAGCTTTCTTT.

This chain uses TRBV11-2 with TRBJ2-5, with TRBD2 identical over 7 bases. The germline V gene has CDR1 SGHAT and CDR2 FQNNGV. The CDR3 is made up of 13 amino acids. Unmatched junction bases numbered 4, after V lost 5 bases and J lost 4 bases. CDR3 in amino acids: CASSGTTLETQYF. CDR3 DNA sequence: TGTGCCAGCAGCGGGACTACCCTAGAGACCCAGTACTTC.

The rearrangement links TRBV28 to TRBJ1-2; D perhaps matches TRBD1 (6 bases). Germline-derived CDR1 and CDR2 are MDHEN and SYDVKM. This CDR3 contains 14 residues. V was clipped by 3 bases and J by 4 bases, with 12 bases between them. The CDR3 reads CASSFQGGGYGYTF. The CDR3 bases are TGTGCCAGCAGTTTTCAGGGAGGGGGCTATGGCTACACCTTC.

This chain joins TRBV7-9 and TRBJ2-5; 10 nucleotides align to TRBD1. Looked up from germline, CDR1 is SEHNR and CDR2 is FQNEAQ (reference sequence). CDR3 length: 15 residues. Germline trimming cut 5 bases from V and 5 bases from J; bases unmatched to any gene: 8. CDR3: CASSRGTGVGETQYF. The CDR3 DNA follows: TGTGCCAGCAGCCGAGGGACAGGGGTCGGGGAGACCCAGTACTTC. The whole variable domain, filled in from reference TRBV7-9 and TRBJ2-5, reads DTGVSQNPRHKITKRGQNVTFRCDPISEHNRLYWYRQTLGQGPEFLTYFQNEAQLEKSRLLSDRFSAERPKGSFSTLEIQRTEQGDSAMYLCASSRGTGVGETQYFGPGTRLLVL.

CDR3 coding DNA: TGTGCCAGTAGTAGACTCCACACCGACTACAATGAGCAGTTCTTC. Amino acid sequence: CASSRLHTDYNEQFF. The rearrangement uses TRBV19 and TRBJ2-1, with unresolved D. The V end lost 4 bases, the J end lost 3 bases, and 13 bases lay between the germline ends. This CDR3 is built from 15 residues. CDR1 is LNHDA and CDR2 is SQIVND in the germline V gene (reference sequence). Looking up the rest from reference TRBV19 and TRBJ2-1 gives the full variable domain: DGGITQSPKYLFRKEGQNVTLSCEQNLNHDAMYWYRQDPGQGLRLIYYSQIVNDFQKGDIAEGYSVSREKKESFPLTVTSAQKNPTAFYLCASSRLHTDYNEQFFGPGTRLTVL.

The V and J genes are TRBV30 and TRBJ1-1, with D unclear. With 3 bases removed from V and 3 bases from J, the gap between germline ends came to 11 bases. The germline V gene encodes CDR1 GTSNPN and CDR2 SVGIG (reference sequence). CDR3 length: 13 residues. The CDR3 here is CAWSAWRYTEAFF. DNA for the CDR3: TGTGCCTGGAGCGCTTGGAGGTACACTGAAGCTTTCTTT.

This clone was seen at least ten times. Here the CDR3 DNA reads TGTGCCAGCAGTGAATATATAACTACCTACGAGCAGTACTTC. Amino acid sequence: CASSEYITTYEQYF. The chain couples TRBV2 to TRBJ2-7; D is uncertain. Trimming left V 2 bases short and J 2 bases short, with 10 bases between. The CDR3 runs to 14 residues. The germline V gene has CDR1 SNHLY and CDR2 FYNNEI.

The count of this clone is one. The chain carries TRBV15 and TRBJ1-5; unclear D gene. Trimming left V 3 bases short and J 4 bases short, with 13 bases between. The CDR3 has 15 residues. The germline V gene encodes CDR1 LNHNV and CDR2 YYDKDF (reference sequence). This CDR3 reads CATSRGGRENQPQHF. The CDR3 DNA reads TGTGCCACCAGCAGGGGTGGACGGGAAAATCAGCCCCAGCATTTT.

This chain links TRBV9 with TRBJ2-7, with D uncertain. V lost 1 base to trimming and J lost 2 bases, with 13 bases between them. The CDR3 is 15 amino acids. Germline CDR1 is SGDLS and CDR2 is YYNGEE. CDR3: CASSVFLLTAYEQYF. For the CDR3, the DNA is TGTGCCAGCAGCGTATTCCTGCTAACGGCCTACGAGCAGTACTTC.

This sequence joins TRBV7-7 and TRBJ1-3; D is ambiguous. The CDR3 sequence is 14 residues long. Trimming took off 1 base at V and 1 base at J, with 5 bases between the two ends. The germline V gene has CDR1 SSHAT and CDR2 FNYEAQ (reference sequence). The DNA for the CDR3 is TGTGCCAGCAGCTTAGGGGCTTCTGGAAACACCATATATTTT. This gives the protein CASSLGASGNTIYF.

Written as DNA, the CDR3 is TGCGCCAGCAGCTCAGTAGGAGGGAGTAGTAGGGAGCAGTACTTC. Its protein product is CASSSVGGSSREQYF. The chain links TRBV5-1 to TRBJ2-7, with a weak D call TRBD2 (6 bases). Germline V gene sequence: CDR1 SGHRS, CDR2 YFSETQ. Deletions cut 3 bases from V and 7 bases from J, with 20 bases between. The CDR3 has 15 amino acids.

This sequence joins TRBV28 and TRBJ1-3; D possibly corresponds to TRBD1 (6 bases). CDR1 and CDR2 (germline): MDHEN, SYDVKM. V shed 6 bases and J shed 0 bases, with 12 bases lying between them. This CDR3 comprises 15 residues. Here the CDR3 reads CASRGAARSGNTIYF. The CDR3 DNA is TGTGCCAGCAGGGGGGCAGCCCGCTCTGGAAACACCATATATTTT.

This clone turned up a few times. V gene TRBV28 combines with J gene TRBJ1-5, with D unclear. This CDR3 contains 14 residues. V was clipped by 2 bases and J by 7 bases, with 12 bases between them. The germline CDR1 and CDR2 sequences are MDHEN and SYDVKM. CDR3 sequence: CASSLVGSRQPQHF. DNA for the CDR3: TGTGCCAGCAGTTTAGTAGGGAGCCGACAGCCCCAGCATTTT.

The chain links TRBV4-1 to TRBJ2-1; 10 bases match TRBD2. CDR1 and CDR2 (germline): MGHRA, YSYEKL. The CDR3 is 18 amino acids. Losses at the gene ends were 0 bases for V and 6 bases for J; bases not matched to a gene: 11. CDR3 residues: CASSQDPPLAGETNEQFF. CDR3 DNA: TGCGCCAGCAGCCAAGACCCCCCCCTAGCGGGAGAAACCAATGAGCAGTTCTTC.

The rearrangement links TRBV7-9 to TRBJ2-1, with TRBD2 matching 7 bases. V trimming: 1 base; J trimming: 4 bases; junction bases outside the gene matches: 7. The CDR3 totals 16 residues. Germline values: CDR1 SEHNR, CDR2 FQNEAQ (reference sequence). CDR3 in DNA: TGTGCCAGCAGCTTAGGGCCTGAGCGGGGATACAATGAGCAGTTCTTC. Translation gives CASSLGPERGYNEQFF. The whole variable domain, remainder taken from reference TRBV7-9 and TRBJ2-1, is DTGVSQNPRHKITKRGQNVTFRCDPISEHNRLYWYRQTLGQGPEFLTYFQNEAQLEKSRLLSDRFSAERPKGSFSTLEIQRTEQGDSAMYLCASSLGPERGYNEQFFGPGTRLTVL.

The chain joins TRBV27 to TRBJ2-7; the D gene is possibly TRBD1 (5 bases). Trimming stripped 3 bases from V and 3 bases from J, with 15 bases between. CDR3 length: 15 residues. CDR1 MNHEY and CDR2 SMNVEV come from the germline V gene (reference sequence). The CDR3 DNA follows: TGTGCCAGCAGTTTGAGTACAGGTCTTTTCTACGAGCAGTACTTC. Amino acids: CASSLSTGLFYEQYF.

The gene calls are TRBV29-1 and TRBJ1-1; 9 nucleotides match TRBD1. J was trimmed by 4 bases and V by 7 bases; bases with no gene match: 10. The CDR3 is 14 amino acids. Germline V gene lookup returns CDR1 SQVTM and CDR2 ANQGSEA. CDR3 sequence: CSGLQGASGTEAFF. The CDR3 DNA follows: TGCAGCGGCCTACAGGGGGCGTCAGGCACTGAAGCTTTCTTT.

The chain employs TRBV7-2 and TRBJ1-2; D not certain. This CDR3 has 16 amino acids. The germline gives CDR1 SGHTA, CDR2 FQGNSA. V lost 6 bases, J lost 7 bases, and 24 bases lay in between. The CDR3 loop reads CASSLTPQRVVGGYTF. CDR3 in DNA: TGTGCCAGCAGTCTAACCCCACAGAGGGTAGTCGGTGGCTACACCTTC.

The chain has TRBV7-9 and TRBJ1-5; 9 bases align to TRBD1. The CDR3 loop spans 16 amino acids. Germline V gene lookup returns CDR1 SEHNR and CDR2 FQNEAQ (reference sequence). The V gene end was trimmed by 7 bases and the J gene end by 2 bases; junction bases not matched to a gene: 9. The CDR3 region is CASTTGGALGNQPQHF. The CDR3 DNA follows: TGTGCCAGCACGACAGGGGGGGCTCTCGGCAATCAGCCCCAGCATTTT.

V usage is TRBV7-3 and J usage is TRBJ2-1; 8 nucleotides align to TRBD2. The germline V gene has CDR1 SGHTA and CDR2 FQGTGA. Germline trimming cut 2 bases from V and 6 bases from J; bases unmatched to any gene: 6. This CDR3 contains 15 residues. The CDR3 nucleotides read TGTGCCAGCAGCTTATGGTCCGGGAGGGCCAATGAGCAGTTCTTC. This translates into CASSLWSGRANEQFF.